The 2 T cell receptor beta chains reported below all come from one sample, sequenced in a study of cytomegalovirus exposure and HLA in healthy donors. It was with 60 Vbeta and 13 Jbeta primers that the PCR ran. The data were produced by immunoSEQ multiplex PCR, yet TCRdb's version contains in-frame clones alone and is incomplete. Among 110,000 to 150,000 clones listed, about 81% were seen once. Sequencing used PBMCs. These receptor sequences come from a man aged 25 to 45 in good health and CMV-seronegative.

V usage is TRBV28 and J usage is TRBJ2-6; 13 bases align to TRBD2. The V gene end was trimmed by 2 bases and the J gene end by 4 bases; junction bases not matched to a gene: 8. The CDR3 totals 19 residues. Germline V gives CDR1 MDHEN, CDR2 SYDVKM. The CDR3 DNA follows: TGTGCCAGCAGTTTAGAACTAGCGGGAGGGCTAAGAGGGGCCAACGTCCTGACTTTC. Its translation: CASSLELAGGLRGANVLTF.

The rearrangement uses TRBV25-1 and TRBJ1-4; no definite D call. V shed 1 base and J shed 4 bases, with 10 bases lying between them. The length of the CDR3 is 15 residues. CDR1 and CDR2 (germline): MGHDK, SYGVNS. CDR3 sequence reads: CASSELTKDNEKLFF. CDR3 nucleotides: TGTGCCAGCAGTGAATTGACAAAGGATAATGAAAAACTGTTTTTT. Looking up the rest from reference TRBV25-1 and TRBJ1-4 gives the full variable domain: EADIYQTPRYLVIGTGKKITLECSQTMGHDKMYWYQQDPGMELHLIHYSYGVNSTEKGDLSSESTVSRIRTEHFPLTLESARPSHTSQYLCASSELTKDNEKLFFGSGTQLSVL.